This TCR beta chain appears in the sequencing data of a study of blood T cell repertoires in COVID-19. V was pared by 4 bases and J by 1 base, with 5 bases between. The germline V gene encodes CDR1 DFQATT and CDR2 SNEGSKA (reference sequence). CDR3 length equals 11 residues. Data came from immunoSEQ multiplex PCR; TCRdb stores just in-frame clones and leaves some out. The sample has roughly 300,000 clones; about nine tenths are singletons. The chain couples TRBV20-1 to TRBJ2-7; D is undetermined. This clonotype was obtained from a woman between 40 and 55 years old with acute COVID-19. Sequencing was performed on PBMCs or T cells enriched from blood (not recorded which). Here the CDR3 reads CSATLSYEQYF. CDR3 DNA sequence: TGCAGTGCTACTCTATCCTACGAGCAGTACTTC.